This note documents a single TCR beta chain sequence. Its antigen is not identified. The sample is drawn from a study of CD8+ T cells in alopecia areata. At the level of the study: Treated patients were dosed with oral tofacitinib, taking 5 to 10 mg twice daily. Treatment with tofacitinib (6 to 18 months) was followed by 6 months off drug. Regarding the study as a whole: TCR sharing was clearer in mice than between patients, perhaps partly owing to patient HLA diversity.

This CDR3 contains 15 residues. Germline CDR1 is SGHVS and CDR2 is FQNEAQ. With 5 bases removed from V and 3 bases from J, the gap between germline ends came to 16 bases. Following extraction, RNA underwent reverse transcription to cDNA, which served as the sequencing template. The assay was immunoSEQ multiplex PCR, and TCRdb's table has in-frame clones only and misses some. The table includes 150,000 to 200,000 clones, 59% detected once. The specimen comprised CD4+ T cells sorted from blood, sampled at week 0. The gene calls are TRBV7-8 and TRBJ1-1, with D perhaps TRBD1 (6 bases). The TCR originated in a human donor with alopecia areata. CDR3 nucleotides: TGTGCCAGCAGCCAGAGACAGGACATTGACACTGAAGCTTTCTTT. It codes for CASSQRQDIDTEAFF.